This T cell receptor beta chain was captured by sequencing in a study of T cell clonality in common variable immunodeficiency. This clone was seen many times. Its specificity is unknown. Sequencing was performed with immunoSEQ multiplex PCR; in TCRdb, only in-frame clones are kept and a portion is missing. The sample includes 40,000 or so clones, none of them occurring once. Study results and caveats: T cell subpopulation sequencing would be needed to explain CVID clonality. Common variable immunodeficiency TCR beta sequences reportedly had fewer deletions and N-nucleotide insertions. Fewer TCRbeta clones were shared among CVID subjects than controls. CVID subjects had higher TCRbeta clonality than healthy controls, most marked in about a third.

The receptor's source is a person between 18 and 70 years old in good health. Input material: peripheral blood mononuclear cells.

CDR3 bases read: TGCGCCAGCAGCCCCACCGGGACAGGAAACACC. Its translation: CASSPTGTGNT. The entire CDR3 is CASSPTGTGNTIYF. The genes are TRBV5-1 and TRBJ1-3; maybe TRBD1 (6 bases). The read terminates 3 residues before the CDR3 end, so the remaining end is supplied by the germline J gene. Germline CDR1 and CDR2: SGHRS and YFSETQ. The CDR3 length is 14 residues. Trimming took 4 bases from V and 4 from J, leaving 12 bases between them.